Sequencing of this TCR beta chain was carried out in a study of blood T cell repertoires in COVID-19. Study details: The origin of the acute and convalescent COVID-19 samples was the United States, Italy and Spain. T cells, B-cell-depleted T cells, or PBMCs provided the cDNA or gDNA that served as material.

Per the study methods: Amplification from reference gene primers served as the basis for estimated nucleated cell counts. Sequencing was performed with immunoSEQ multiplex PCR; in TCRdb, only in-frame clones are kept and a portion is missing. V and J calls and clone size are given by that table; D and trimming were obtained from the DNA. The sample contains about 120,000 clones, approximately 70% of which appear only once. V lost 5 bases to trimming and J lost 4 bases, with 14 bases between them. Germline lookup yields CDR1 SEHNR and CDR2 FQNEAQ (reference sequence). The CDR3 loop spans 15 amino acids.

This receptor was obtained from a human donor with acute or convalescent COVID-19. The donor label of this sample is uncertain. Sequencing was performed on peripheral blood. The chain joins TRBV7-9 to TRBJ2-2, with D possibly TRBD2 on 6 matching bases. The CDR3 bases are TGTGCCAGCAGCGCCCGGGCGGGGATCACCGGGGAGCTGTTTTTT. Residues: CASSARAGITGELFF.